The present entry profiles one T cell receptor beta chain with its context. The record originates from a study of T cell changes during pregnancy in multiple sclerosis. The table came from immunoSEQ multiplex PCR; TCRdb's copy has only in-frame clones and leaves some out. Here the sample spans approximately 28,000 clones, 80% to 90% being singletons. This CDR3 has 16 amino acids. Germline V gene sequence: CDR1 MGHRA, CDR2 YSYEKL. The V and J ends lost 4 bases and 4 bases respectively, with 19 bases between them. The clonotype was recovered from a female donor with multiple sclerosis, enrolled in a pregnancy study. Sequences were derived from CD8+ T cells from peripheral blood mononuclear cells, sampled in the second trimester of pregnancy. V gene TRBV4-1 combines with J gene TRBJ1-1, with D tentatively TRBD1 (6 bases). The CDR3 region is CASSLEWRTGTTEAFF. The CDR3 DNA is TGCGCCAGCAGCCTAGAATGGCGTACAGGGACCACTGAAGCTTTCTTT.